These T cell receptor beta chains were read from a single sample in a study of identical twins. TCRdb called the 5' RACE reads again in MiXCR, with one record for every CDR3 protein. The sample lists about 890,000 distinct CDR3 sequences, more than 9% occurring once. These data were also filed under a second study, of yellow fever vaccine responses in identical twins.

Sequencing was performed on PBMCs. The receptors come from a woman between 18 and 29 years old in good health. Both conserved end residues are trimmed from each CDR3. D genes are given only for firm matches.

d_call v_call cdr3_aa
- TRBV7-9 AVRPGTGWSTEAF
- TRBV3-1 ASIVQGWDEQF
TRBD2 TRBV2 ASTESYSGGYNEQF
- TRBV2 ASSEVGEETQY
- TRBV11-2 ASSLNADRQLSYGYT
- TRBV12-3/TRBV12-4 ASSLGAAQETQY
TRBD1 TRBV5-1 ASYVRQGPSSYNEQF
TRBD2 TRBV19 ASSRLAGFSYEQY
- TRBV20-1 SAPSGGNSYNEQF
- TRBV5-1 ASSLAEGGIYEQY
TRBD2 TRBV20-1 SARALGLAGEGETQY
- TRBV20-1 SASRDWQF
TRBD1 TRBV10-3 ATTRGDGTEAF
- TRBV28 ASNLLGSKYEQY
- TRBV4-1 ASSQVTAGVGSGANVLT
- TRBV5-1 ASSLDPRRGNEQF